Listed here are 9 T cell receptor beta chains from one sample, sequenced in a study of CD8 T cells in ankylosing spondylitis. These receptors are not linked to any known antigen. General observations from the study: What appeared characteristic of ankylosing spondylitis blood was a TCR beta motif of about eight highly homologous variants.

From the 5' RACE reads, TCRdb called clonotypes with MiXCR, one entry per CDR3 protein. The table lists 700,000 to 1,000,000 distinct CDR3 sequences, 12% of them singletons. The specimen sequenced was blood, either unsorted or a sorted T cell fraction (not recorded which). The receptors stem from a male donor with ankylosing spondylitis.

This clonotype was seen repeatedly, ten times or more. The chain combines TRBV12-5 with TRBJ2-1, with no clear D. The CDR3 sequence is 13 residues long. CDR1 LGHNT and CDR2 FRNRAP come from the germline V gene. The ends were cut back, 1 base at V and 6 bases at J, with 7 bases in the middle. In DNA, the CDR3 is TGTGCTAGTGGTTTGGACCTTCCCAATGAGCAGTTCTTC. Its protein product is CASGLDLPNEQFF.

The chain recombines TRBV6-4 with TRBJ1-2; tentatively, D is TRBD1 (6 bases). The V end lost 9 bases, the J end lost 6 bases, and 17 bases lay between the germline ends. The CDR3 spans 13 residues. The germline V gene encodes CDR1 MRHNA and CDR2 SNTAGT. The CDR3 DNA reads as TGTGCCAGGCTCACCCTTCCAGGGGATGGCTACACCTTC. This gives the protein CARLTLPGDGYTF.

This clonotype was found many times. This chain connects TRBV7-6 to TRBJ2-5, with D tentatively TRBD1 or TRBD2 (5 bases each). The germline V gene has CDR1 SGHVS and CDR2 FNYEAQ. The CDR3 length is 14 residues. Trimming shortened V by 0 bases and J by 1 base, and 6 bases separated the two germline ends. The chain's CDR3 is CASSLAGRQETQYF. DNA of the CDR3: TGTGCCAGCAGCTTAGCGGGACGCCAAGAGACCCAGTACTTC.

The chain joins TRBV5-1 to TRBJ2-3; D gene uncertain. Trimming pared 3 bases from V and 4 bases from J, leaving 9 bases between. The germline V gene has CDR1 SGHRS and CDR2 YFSETQ. The CDR3 extends over 13 amino acids. The CDR3, as DNA: TGCGCCAGCAGCTCTCTCGGCGCAGATACGCAGTATTTT. This gives the protein CASSSLGADTQYF. The full variable domain, its missing parts supplied by reference TRBV5-1 and TRBJ2-3, is KAGVTQTPRYLIKTRGQQVTLSCSPISGHRSVSWYQQTPGQGLQFLFEYFSETQRNKGNFPGRFSGRQFSNSRSEMNVSTLELGDSALYLCASSSLGADTQYFGPGTRLTVL.

V and J are TRBV5-1 and TRBJ2-3; either TRBD1 or TRBD2 may supply D (5 bases each). The CDR3 length is 14 residues. Germline lookup yields CDR1 SGHRS and CDR2 YFSETQ. V was pared by 0 bases and J by 4 bases, with 9 bases between. Written as DNA, the CDR3 is TGCGCCAGCAGCTTGGAAGGGACCGCAGATACGCAGTATTTT. Its translation is CASSLEGTADTQYF. The full variable domain, with the rest looked up from reference TRBV5-1 and TRBJ2-3, is KAGVTQTPRYLIKTRGQQVTLSCSPISGHRSVSWYQQTPGQGLQFLFEYFSETQRNKGNFPGRFSGRQFSNSRSEMNVSTLELGDSALYLCASSLEGTADTQYFGPGTRLTVL.

V is TRBV5-6 and J is TRBJ1-2; possible D gene TRBD1, 5 bases. The CDR3 length is 15 residues. Germline-derived CDR1 and CDR2 are SGHDT and YYEEEE. The V end lost 0 bases, the J end lost 8 bases, and 17 bases lay between the germline ends. The CDR3 protein is CASSLAGGTAEGYTF. The CDR3, as DNA: TGTGCCAGCAGCTTGGCCGGTGGGACCGCCGAGGGCTACACCTTC.

There are a few counts of this clonotype. The chain employs TRBV12-3 or TRBV12-4 and TRBJ2-7; D is undetermined. The CDR3 covers 14 residues. Trimming took off 2 bases at V and 9 bases at J, with 17 bases between the two ends. The CDR3 sequence: CASSLKWLSAGQYF. CDR3 bases: TGTGCCAGCAGTTTAAAGTGGCTCTCCGCCGGGCAGTACTTC.

This clonotype came up a few times. The gene calls are TRBV20-1 and TRBJ2-2; D is perhaps TRBD2 (6 bases). The CDR3 covers 14 residues. Trimming shortened V by 5 bases and J by 1 base, and 11 bases separated the two germline ends. The germline V gene encodes CDR1 DFQATT and CDR2 SNEGSKA (reference sequence). CDR3 loop: CSAAGYMNTGELFF. The DNA for the CDR3 is TGCAGTGCTGCGGGATACATGAACACCGGGGAGCTGTTTTTT.

The V gene is TRBV28, the J gene TRBJ2-2, with 13 bases matching TRBD2. V dropped 10 bases and J dropped 3; count of bases not matched to a gene: 5. In germline, CDR1 is MDHEN, CDR2 SYDVKM. The CDR3 sequence is 15 residues long. The CDR3 bases are TGTGCCATCCCAGGACTAGCGGGAGACACCGGGGAGCTGTTTTTT. This codes for CAIPGLAGDTGELFF.